This TCR beta chain was captured in a study of T-cell memory formation after mild COVID-19. The overall study: Most TCR clusters belonged to a single donor. General observations from the study: For contracting clones, CD4+ ones sat mainly in CM and EM, CD8+ in EMRA. Cross-reactive memory appears to have joined, as suggested by some responding clones showing up in pre-infection memory. CD4/CD8 balance held among clones contracting day 15 to 85, and later expanders leaned CD4+.

TCRdb redid the calling of the 5' RACE reads with MiXCR, one entry per CDR3 protein. The table lists fewer than 700,000 distinct CDR3 sequences, under 20% of them singletons. Points on this clonotype: Its target is not known.

V was cut by 2 bases and J by 5 bases, with 14 bases left in between. Germline loops: CDR1 KGHDR, CDR2 SFDVKD. There are 15 residues in the CDR3. The sequenced sample was PBMCs or a T cell subset sorted from them (not recorded which). The receptor was isolated from an adult woman who had mild COVID-19 (a few samples of this study predate the infection). Cell type and time point are not known. The chain recombines TRBV24-1 with TRBJ2-5; a possible D gene is TRBD2 (5 bases). The CDR3 nucleotides read TGTGCCACCAGTGATTGGACTGGAGGAACGGAGACCCAGTACTTC. This gives the protein CATSDWTGGTETQYF.